Following are 23 T cell receptor beta chains from one sample sequenced in a study of T cell responses to AZD1222 COVID-19 vaccine. Using immunoSEQ multiplex PCR, the repertoire was profiled, and TCRdb retains in-frame clones only, with some absent. The sample shows more than 110,000 clones, almost 95% of them seen only once. The source material was peripheral blood, sampled 28 days after the second AZD1222 dose. These receptors originate from an adult who received the AZD1222 COVID-19 vaccine.

The V gene is TRBV29-1, the J gene TRBJ2-4; D gene ambiguous. V was pared by 3 bases and J by 11 bases, with 23 bases between. Germline assignment: CDR1 SQVTM and CDR2 ANQGSEA. The CDR3 extends over 15 amino acids. The CDR3 protein is CSVDIQTEEFWVQYF. For the CDR3, the DNA is TGCAGCGTTGATATACAGACCGAAGAATTTTGGGTTCAGTACTTC.

This chain connects TRBV30 to TRBJ2-7; D is undetermined. The CDR3 is made up of 12 amino acids. V lost 3 bases, J lost 2 bases, and 8 bases lay in between. CDR1 GTSNPN and CDR2 SVGIG come from the germline V gene (reference sequence). The chain's CDR3 is CAWSYGPYEQYF. The CDR3 DNA follows: TGTGCCTGGAGCTATGGCCCCTACGAGCAGTACTTC.

The CDR3 loop reads CASSRELASRTDTQYF. Written as DNA, the CDR3 is TGCGCCAGCAGCCGTGAACTAGCGAGTAGAACAGATACGCAGTATTTT. This chain links TRBV5-1 with TRBJ2-3, with 7 bases that match TRBD2. V trimming: 4 bases; J trimming: 3 bases; junction bases outside the gene matches: 11. The CDR3 consists of 16 residues. Looked up from germline, CDR1 is SGHRS and CDR2 is YFSETQ.

This clone was recorded once. The chain recombines TRBV5-1 with TRBJ1-2; tentative D call: TRBD1 (5 bases). Trimming removed 0 bases at V and 6 bases at J, with 15 bases between. Germline values: CDR1 SGHRS, CDR2 YFSETQ. This CDR3 is 15 amino acids long. CDR3 in DNA: TGCGCCAGCAGCTTGGAGAGGGGAGGCGGTGATGGCTACACCTTC. Protein product: CASSLERGGGDGYTF.

The V gene is TRBV4-3, the J gene TRBJ2-2, with 9 positions matching TRBD2. The CDR3 is 18 amino acids. The V gene's germline CDR1 is LGHNA and CDR2 YSLEER. V lost 1 base, J lost 5 bases, and 11 bases stayed unmatched. The CDR3 DNA reads as TGCGCCAGCAGCCAAGGTTGGGCCGGCGGGAGGGGGACCGGGGAGCTGTTTTTT. This codes for CASSQGWAGGRGTGELFF.

This clone was detected once. The V and J genes are TRBV6-6 and TRBJ1-4, with 8 positions matching TRBD1. This CDR3 comprises 14 residues. The junction had 7 bases not matched to a gene; V was cut back by 5 bases and J by 8 bases. Germline V gives CDR1 MNHNY, CDR2 SVGAGI (reference sequence). CDR3 sequence: CASSHRQGAEKLFF. The CDR3, as DNA: TGTGCCAGCAGTCACCGGCAGGGGGCCGAAAAACTGTTTTTT.

The chain couples TRBV19 to TRBJ1-5, with TRBD1 matching 9 bases. J lost 3 bases, V lost 5 bases, and 8 bases had no gene match. Germline values: CDR1 LNHDA, CDR2 SQIVND (reference sequence). The CDR3 length is 16 residues. The CDR3 coding sequence is TGTGCCAGTAGTTTCTTACAGGGGGCGAACAATCAGCCCCAGCATTTT. As protein: CASSFLQGANNQPQHF.

This rearrangement joins TRBV11-2 to TRBJ1-1; D is ambiguous. Germline CDR1 SGHAT, CDR2 FQNNGV. The CDR3 length is 13 residues. V lost 2 bases to trimming and J lost 0 bases, with 4 bases between them. CDR3: CASSLTLNTEAFF. The CDR3 coding sequence is TGTGCCAGCAGCTTAACATTGAACACTGAAGCTTTCTTT.

This sequence joins TRBV9 and TRBJ1-1, with D tentatively TRBD1 (5 bases). CDR3 size: 15 residues. CDR1 is SGDLS and CDR2 is YYNGEE in the germline V gene. V dropped 7 bases and J dropped 4 bases, with 20 bases sitting between them. CDR3 in amino acids: CASSGTGGSGTEAFF. The CDR3 DNA reads as TGTGCCAGCTCGGGAACGGGGGGTAGTGGCACTGAAGCTTTCTTT. The full variable domain, rest sourced from reference TRBV9 and TRBJ1-1, is DSGVTQTPKHLITATGQRVTLRCSPRSGDLSVYWYQQSLDQGLQFLIQYYNGEERAKGNILERFSAQQFPDLHSELNLSSLELGDSALYFCASSGTGGSGTEAFFGQGTRLTVV.

The chain couples TRBV19 to TRBJ1-5; D not certain. The CDR3 covers 14 residues. The germline gives CDR1 LNHDA, CDR2 SQIVND (reference sequence). Trimming took 5 bases from V and 5 from J, leaving 13 bases between them. CDR3 nucleotides: TGTGCCAGTAGTTTCCTGTCTTGGGATCAGCCCCAGCATTTT. This codes for CASSFLSWDQPQHF.

The J gene is TRBJ1-5, the V gene TRBV27; D is unclear. The germline V gene has CDR1 MNHEY and CDR2 SMNVEV (reference sequence). Trimming removed 10 bases from V and 3 bases from J, with 25 bases in between. The CDR3 is made up of 17 amino acids. DNA of the CDR3: TGTGCCACCCACCCCGGACGGACTTCGATTTTCAATCAGCCCCAGCATTTT. Translating gives CATHPGRTSIFNQPQHF.

DNA for the CDR3: TGTGCCAGCAGCTCCAGTACCGACAGTTCTGGAAACACCATATATTTT. It specifies CASSSSTDSSGNTIYF. The rearrangement uses TRBV7-2 and TRBJ1-3, with a weak D call TRBD1 (5 bases). Trimming stripped 4 bases from V and 1 base from J, with 14 bases between. Germline V gene lookup returns CDR1 SGHTA and CDR2 FQGNSA. The CDR3 consists of 16 residues.

CDR3 sequence (DNA): TGTGCCAGCAGCGACCCCCTAGCGCCCTCCTACGAGCAGTACTTC. Translation gives CASSDPLAPSYEQYF. V and J are TRBV7-9 and TRBJ2-7; D possibly corresponds to TRBD2 (6 bases). This CDR3 contains 15 residues. In germline, CDR1 is SEHNR, CDR2 FQNEAQ (reference sequence). Between the trimmed V and J ends, which lost 5 bases and 0 bases, there was a span of 14 bases.

V gene TRBV4-3 combines with J gene TRBJ1-6; D gene unclear. Germline V gene data show CDR1 as LGHNA and CDR2 as YSLEER. V lost 1 base to trimming and J lost 8 bases, with 12 bases between them. This CDR3 region has 15 residues. CDR3 in DNA: TGCGCCAGCAGCCAAGGCCGTATAAGGGATTCACCCCTCCACTTT. Its translation: CASSQGRIRDSPLHF.

The J gene is TRBJ2-7, the V gene TRBV27; 10 nucleotides line up with TRBD1. CDR1 and CDR2 from the germline V gene are MNHEY and SMNVEV (reference sequence). The J segment lost 3 bases and the V segment lost 6 bases, leaving 5 bases of the junction unmatched. The CDR3 contains 14 residues. The CDR3 region has the DNA TGTGCCAGCAGGATCGGGACAGGGGTCTACGAGCAGTACTTC. Translation gives CASRIGTGVYEQYF.

The chain uses TRBV11-2 and TRBJ2-3; D call uncertain. V was trimmed by 5 bases and J by 2 bases, leaving 11 bases between them. The germline V gene has CDR1 SGHAT and CDR2 FQNNGV. The CDR3 is 14 amino acids. CDR3 amino acids: CASSRWSDTDTQYF. The CDR3 region has the DNA TGTGCCAGCAGCCGCTGGTCTGACACAGATACGCAGTATTTT.

V usage is TRBV27 and J usage is TRBJ2-3, with 9 bases lining up with TRBD1. CDR3 length equals 16 residues. The V gene's germline CDR1 is MNHEY and CDR2 SMNVEV (reference sequence). The V segment lost 4 bases and the J segment 0 bases; nucleotides outside the gene matches: 5. The CDR3 loop is CASSYRGLPSTDTQYF. In DNA, the CDR3 is TGTGCCAGCAGTTACAGGGGGCTACCTAGCACAGATACGCAGTATTTT.

The rearrangement links TRBV7-8 to TRBJ1-5; TRBD1 might be the D (5 bases). The germline V and J ends were trimmed by 5 bases and 1 base, with 18 bases remaining between them. CDR3 length: 17 amino acids. Per the germline V gene, CDR1 is SGHVS and CDR2 is FQNEAQ. The CDR3 sequence is CASSPRPRGVSNQPQHF. The DNA of the CDR3 is TGTGCCAGCAGCCCGAGACCGAGAGGGGTAAGCAATCAGCCCCAGCATTTT.

The J gene is TRBJ1-2, the V gene TRBV2; 8 bases are shared with TRBD1. Germline CDR1 is SNHLY and CDR2 is FYNNEI. The ends lost 6 bases at V and 7 bases at J; junction bases unmatched: 10. The CDR3 has 14 amino acids. CDR3 loop: CASRGQAIHTGYTF. In nucleotides, the CDR3 is TGTGCCAGCAGGGGACAGGCAATACATACTGGCTACACCTTC.

The chain is built from TRBV6-2 or TRBV6-3 and TRBJ1-6; TRBD1 agrees at 9 bases. The germline CDR1 and CDR2 sequences are MNHEY and SVGEGT. Unmatched junction bases numbered 6, after V lost 4 bases and J lost 5 bases. The CDR3 has 16 residues. The CDR3 spells CASSSRGTGNNSPLHF. CDR3 coding DNA: TGTGCCAGCAGTTCGAGGGGGACAGGGAATAATTCACCCCTCCACTTT.

The gene calls are TRBV28 and TRBJ1-3, with TRBD1 as a possible D gene (6 bases). Germline V gives CDR1 MDHEN, CDR2 SYDVKM. This CDR3 contains 14 residues. Trimming cost V 8 bases and J 9 bases, with 20 bases left between them. CDR3 DNA sequence: TGTGCCAGCCGCACTCTGGGGGCGGGGCGCACCATATATTTT. It yields the protein CASRTLGAGRTIYF.

The rearrangement uses TRBV2 and TRBJ2-6, with D unresolved. Trimming took 3 bases from V and 0 from J, leaving 6 bases between them. The CDR3 runs to 15 residues. Germline CDR1 SNHLY, CDR2 FYNNEI. The CDR3 DNA is TGTGCCAGCAGTGAGGCCGGCTCTGGGGCCAACGTCCTGACTTTC. Amino acids: CASSEAGSGANVLTF.

The chain links TRBV9 to TRBJ2-7; no definite D call. CDR1 is SGDLS, CDR2 YYNGEE, per germline. V was clipped by 0 bases and J by 1 base, with 11 bases between them. The CDR3 is 15 amino acids. The DNA of the CDR3 is TGTGCCAGCAGCGTAGACACGGGTCCTTCCTACGAGCAGTACTTC. It specifies CASSVDTGPSYEQYF.